This TCR beta chain was retrieved from a study of cytomegalovirus exposure and HLA in healthy donors. Study context: Later analysis reported that the approximately 130 validation repertoires shared the platform of the roughly 670 first-cohort repertoires. Overall study findings and caveats: TCR beta chains numbering more than 150 were designated cytomegalovirus-associated.

The assay was immunoSEQ multiplex PCR, and TCRdb's table has in-frame clones only and misses some. The sample lists fewer than 250,000 clones; 85% to 90% were seen once. On this clone: What it binds is not known.

The germline V gene has CDR1 SGHAT and CDR2 FQNNGV. The V end was cut by 3 bases, the J end by 5 bases, with 22 bases between. The CDR3 sequence is 17 residues long. Sequencing was done on a sample of PBMCs. The sequence derives from a man between 18 and 35 years old in good health and CMV-seronegative. This chain connects TRBV11-2 to TRBJ2-5; perhaps TRBD2 as D (6 bases). The CDR3 region has the DNA TGTGCCAGCAGCTTCGGGCTAGCCGGACGCGGGGACGAGACCCAGTACTTC. It encodes CASSFGLAGRGDETQYF.